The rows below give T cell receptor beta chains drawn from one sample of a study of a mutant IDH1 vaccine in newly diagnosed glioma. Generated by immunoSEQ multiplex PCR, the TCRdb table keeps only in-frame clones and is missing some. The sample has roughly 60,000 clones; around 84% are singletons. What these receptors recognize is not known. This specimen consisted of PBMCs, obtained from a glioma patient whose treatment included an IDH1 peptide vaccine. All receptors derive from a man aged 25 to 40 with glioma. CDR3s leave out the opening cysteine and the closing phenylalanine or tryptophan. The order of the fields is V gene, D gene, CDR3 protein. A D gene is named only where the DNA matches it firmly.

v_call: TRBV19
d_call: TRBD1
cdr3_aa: ASSPGTVPYEQY

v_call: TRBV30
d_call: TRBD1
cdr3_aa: AWSVQGAYEQY

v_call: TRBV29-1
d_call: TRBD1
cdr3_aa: SVEEGTGSYGYT

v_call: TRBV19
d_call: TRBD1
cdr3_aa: ASSIQGADTQY

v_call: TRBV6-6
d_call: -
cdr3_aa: ASREAQTNSPLH

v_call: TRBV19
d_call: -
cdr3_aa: ASSIGLWDTQY

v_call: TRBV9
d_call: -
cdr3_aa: ASSTTRDLWYEQY

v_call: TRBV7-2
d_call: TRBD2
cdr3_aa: ASSLLNGGSTDTQY

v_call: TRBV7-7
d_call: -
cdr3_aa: ASSLGSGSHNEQF

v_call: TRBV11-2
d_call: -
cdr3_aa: ASSSLTPKDEQY

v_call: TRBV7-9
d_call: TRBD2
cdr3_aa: ASSSGLAGGVF

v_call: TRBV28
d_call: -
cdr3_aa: ASSPGGFGNYGYT

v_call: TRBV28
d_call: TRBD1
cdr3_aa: ASRSGTGGRQPQH

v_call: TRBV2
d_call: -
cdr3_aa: ASGETEAF

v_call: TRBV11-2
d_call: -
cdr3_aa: ASSLPASQSYEQY

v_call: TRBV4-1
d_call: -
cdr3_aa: ASSQVVSAGRNTEAF

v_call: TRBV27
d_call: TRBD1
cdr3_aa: ASKTGTGVGYT

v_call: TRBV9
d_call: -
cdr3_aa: ASSVADYNSPLH

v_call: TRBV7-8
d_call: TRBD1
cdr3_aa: ASSLRDRANEKLF

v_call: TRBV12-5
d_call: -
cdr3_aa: ASGPGDSGANVLT

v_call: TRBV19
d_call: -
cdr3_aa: ASSKRTEANYGYT

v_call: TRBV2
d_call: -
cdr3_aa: ASSEMGLGTQQF

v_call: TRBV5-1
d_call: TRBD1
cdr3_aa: ASSLASGQGTYGYT

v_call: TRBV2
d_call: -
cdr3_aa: ASKMTVNTEAF

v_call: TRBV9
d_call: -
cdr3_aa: ASSPGDFAHYEQY

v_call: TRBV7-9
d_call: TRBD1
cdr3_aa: ASSTRDRDSGQF